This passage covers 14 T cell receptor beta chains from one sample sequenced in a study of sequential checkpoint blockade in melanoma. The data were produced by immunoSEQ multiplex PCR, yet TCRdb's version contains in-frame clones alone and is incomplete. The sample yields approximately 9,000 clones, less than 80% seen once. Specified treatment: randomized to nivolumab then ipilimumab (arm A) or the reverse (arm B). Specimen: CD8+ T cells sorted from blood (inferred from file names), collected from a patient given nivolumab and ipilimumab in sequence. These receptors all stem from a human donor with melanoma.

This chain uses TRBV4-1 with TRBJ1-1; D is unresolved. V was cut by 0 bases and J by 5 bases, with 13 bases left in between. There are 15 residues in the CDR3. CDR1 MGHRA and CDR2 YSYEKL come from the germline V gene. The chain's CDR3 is CASSQDWEVRTEAFF. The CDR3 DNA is TGCGCCAGCAGCCAAGATTGGGAGGTGAGGACTGAAGCTTTCTTT.

Here the CDR3 DNA reads TGTGCCAGCAGCTCGGGAATAGCGGGGATCTACGAGCAGTACGTC. Its protein is CASSSGIAGIYEQYV. The V gene is TRBV13, the J gene TRBJ2-7; TRBD2 agrees at 8 bases. The CDR3 has 15 residues. CDR1 PRHDT and CDR2 FYEKMQ come from the germline V gene (reference sequence). V lost 4 bases and J lost 3; bases outside the gene matches: 8.

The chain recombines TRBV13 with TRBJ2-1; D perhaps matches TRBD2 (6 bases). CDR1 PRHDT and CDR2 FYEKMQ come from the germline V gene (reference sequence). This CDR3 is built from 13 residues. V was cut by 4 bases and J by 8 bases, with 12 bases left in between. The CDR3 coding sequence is TGTGCCAGCAGCTCCCGACTAGACGATGAGCAGTTCTTC. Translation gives CASSSRLDDEQFF. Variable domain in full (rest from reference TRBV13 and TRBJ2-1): AAGVIQSPRHLIKEKRETATLKCYPIPRHDTVYWYQQGPGQDPQFLISFYEKMQSDKGSIPDRFSAQQFSDYHSELNMSSLELGDSALYFCASSSRLDDEQFFGPGTRLTVL.

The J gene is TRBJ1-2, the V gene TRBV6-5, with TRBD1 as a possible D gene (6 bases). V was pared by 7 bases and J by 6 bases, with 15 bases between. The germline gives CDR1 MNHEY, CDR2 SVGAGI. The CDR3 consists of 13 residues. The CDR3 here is CASNRGGRDGYTF. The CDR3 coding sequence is TGTGCCAGCAACCGAGGGGGGAGGGATGGCTACACCTTC.

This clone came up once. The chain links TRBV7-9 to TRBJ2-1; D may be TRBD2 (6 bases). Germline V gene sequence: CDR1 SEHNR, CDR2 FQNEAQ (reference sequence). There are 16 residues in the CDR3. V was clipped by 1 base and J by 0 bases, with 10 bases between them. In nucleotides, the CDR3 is TGTGCCAGCAGCTTAGGCGGGGATTTCTCCTACAATGAGCAGTTCTTC. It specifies CASSLGGDFSYNEQFF.

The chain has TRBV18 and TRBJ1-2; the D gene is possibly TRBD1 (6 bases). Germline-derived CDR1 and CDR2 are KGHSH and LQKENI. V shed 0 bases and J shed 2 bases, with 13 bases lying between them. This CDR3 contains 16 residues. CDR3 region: CASSPPTLDRNYGYTF. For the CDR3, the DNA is TGTGCCAGCTCACCACCTACACTCGACAGGAACTATGGCTACACCTTC.

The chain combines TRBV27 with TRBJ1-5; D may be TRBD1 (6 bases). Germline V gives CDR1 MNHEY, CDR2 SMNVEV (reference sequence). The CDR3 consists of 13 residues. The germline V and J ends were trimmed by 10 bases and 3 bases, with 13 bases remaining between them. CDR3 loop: CAIGQSNNQPQHF. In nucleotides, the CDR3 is TGTGCCATAGGACAGTCCAACAATCAGCCCCAGCATTTT.

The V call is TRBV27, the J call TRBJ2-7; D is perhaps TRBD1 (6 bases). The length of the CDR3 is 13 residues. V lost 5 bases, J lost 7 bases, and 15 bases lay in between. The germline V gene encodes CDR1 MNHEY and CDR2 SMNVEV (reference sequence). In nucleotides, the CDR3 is TGTGCCAGCAGTCCAACAGGGTTAGGGGAGCAGTACTTC. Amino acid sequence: CASSPTGLGEQYF.

CDR3 region: CASSLGRGGSNEQFF. In DNA, the CDR3 is TGTGCCAGCAGTTTGGGCAGGGGCGGTAGCAATGAGCAGTTCTTC. This sequence joins TRBV27 and TRBJ2-1; D may be TRBD1 (6 bases). Per germline, CDR1 MNHEY and CDR2 SMNVEV (reference sequence). Trimming left V 3 bases short and J 6 bases short, with 15 bases between. The CDR3 sequence is 15 residues long.

The CDR3 is CSVETSTDTQYF. In DNA form, the CDR3 reads TGCAGCGTTGAAACAAGCACAGATACGCAGTATTTT. The chain employs TRBV29-1 and TRBJ2-3; D unresolved. Trimming removed 2 bases from V and 0 bases from J, with 3 bases in between. This CDR3 has 12 residues. Germline V gives CDR1 SQVTM, CDR2 ANQGSEA.

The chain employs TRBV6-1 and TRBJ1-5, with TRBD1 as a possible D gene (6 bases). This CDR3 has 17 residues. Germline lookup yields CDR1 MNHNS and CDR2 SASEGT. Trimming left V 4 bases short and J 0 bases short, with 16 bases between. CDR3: CASSVRARGYSNQPQHF. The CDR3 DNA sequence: TGTGCCAGCAGTGTGAGGGCCAGGGGATATAGCAATCAGCCCCAGCATTTT.

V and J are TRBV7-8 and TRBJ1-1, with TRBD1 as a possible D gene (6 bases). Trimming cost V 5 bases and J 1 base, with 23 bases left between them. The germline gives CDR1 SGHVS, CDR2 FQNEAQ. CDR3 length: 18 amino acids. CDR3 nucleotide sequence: TGTGCCAGCAGCCCCGGGATAGGGGGGGGGCCTGCGAACACTGAAGCTTTCTTT. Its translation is CASSPGIGGGPANTEAFF.

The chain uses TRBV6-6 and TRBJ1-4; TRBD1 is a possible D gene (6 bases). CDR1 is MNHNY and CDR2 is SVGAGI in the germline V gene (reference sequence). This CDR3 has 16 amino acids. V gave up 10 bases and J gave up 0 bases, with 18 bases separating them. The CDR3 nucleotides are TGTGCCACTACAGGGTCCCCTTTTGCAACTAATGAAAAACTGTTTTTT. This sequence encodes CATTGSPFATNEKLFF.

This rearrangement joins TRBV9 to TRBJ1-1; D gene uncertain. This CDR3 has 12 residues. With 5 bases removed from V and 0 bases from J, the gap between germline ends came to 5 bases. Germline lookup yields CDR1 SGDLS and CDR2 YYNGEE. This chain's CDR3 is CASREMNTEAFF. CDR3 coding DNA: TGTGCCAGCAGGGAGATGAACACTGAAGCTTTCTTT.